This T cell receptor beta chain comes out of a study of blood T cell repertoires in COVID-19. Study-wide context: Acute-phase and convalescent COVID-19 samples originated in the United States, Italy and Spain. In each case, the material was cDNA or gDNA derived from T cells, B-cell-depleted T cells, or PBMCs.

In the authors' methods: Amplification of reference gene primers was used by the study to estimate nucleated cell counts. Generated by immunoSEQ multiplex PCR, the TCRdb table keeps only in-frame clones and is missing some. V and J calls and clone size come straight from that table; D and trimming were deduced from the DNA. The data show about 150,000 clones, 75% to 90% seen once. V lost 4 bases, J lost 2 bases, and 14 bases lay in between. From germline, CDR1 is SEHNR and CDR2 FQNEAQ (reference sequence). CDR3 length equals 15 residues. Input material: peripheral blood. The clonotype comes from a woman aged 35 to 49 with acute or convalescent COVID-19. The chain recombines TRBV7-9 with TRBJ1-2, with D possibly TRBD1 on 6 matching bases. The CDR3 bases are TGTGCCAGCAGCTCACCGGGGCAGGGGAACTATGGCTACACCTTC. This sequence encodes CASSSPGQGNYGYTF.